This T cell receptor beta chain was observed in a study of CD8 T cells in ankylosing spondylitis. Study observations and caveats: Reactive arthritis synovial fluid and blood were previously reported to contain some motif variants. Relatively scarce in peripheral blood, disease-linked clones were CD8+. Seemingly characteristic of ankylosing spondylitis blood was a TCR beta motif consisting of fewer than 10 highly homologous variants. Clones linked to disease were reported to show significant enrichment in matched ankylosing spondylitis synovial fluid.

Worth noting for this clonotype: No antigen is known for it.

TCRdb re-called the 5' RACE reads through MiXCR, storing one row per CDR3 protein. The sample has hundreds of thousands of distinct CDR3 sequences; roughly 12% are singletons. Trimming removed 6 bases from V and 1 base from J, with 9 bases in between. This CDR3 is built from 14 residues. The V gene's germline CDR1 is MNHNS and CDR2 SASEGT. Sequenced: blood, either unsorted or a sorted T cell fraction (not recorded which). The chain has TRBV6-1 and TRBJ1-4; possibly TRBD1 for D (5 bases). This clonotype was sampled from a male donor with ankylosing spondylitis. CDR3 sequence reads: CASRPRVTNEKLFF. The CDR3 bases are TGTGCCAGCAGACCCAGGGTAACTAATGAAAAACTGTTTTTT.